This record looks at one T cell receptor beta chain sequence and its context. Which antigen it targets is not known. There are no base qualities to consult, and no much larger clone falls within one base. Collaborating institutions collected whole blood in K2EDTA tubes following their own protocols. Collaborator samples were shipped for TCRbeta analysis as frozen whole blood, isolated PBMCs, or DNA extracted from either sample type. The trim is 1 base for V and 8 bases for J, with a gap of 17 bases between the germline ends. Inclusive of the bounding cysteine and phenylalanine, the CDR3 is 15 residues long. The sequence is cut down to CDR3 DNA, 45 bases in frame from base 1. The germline V gene (reference sequence) provides CDR1 LNHDA and CDR2 SQIVND. TCRbeta CDR3 regions were amplified from genomic DNA using the immunoSEQ Assay, a bias-controlled multiplex PCR. Turning to the authors' computational methods: Within the assay, amplification of reference gene primers was used to estimate how many nucleated cells each sample contained. To quantify the absolute abundance of each unique TCRbeta CDR3 rearrangement, sequence reads were collapsed and filtered. For each sample, productive Simpson clonality was calculated by taking the square root of Simpson's diversity index across productive rearrangements. TCRdb mirrors the immuneACCESS table, restricted to in-frame sequences. Some clones are absent from its copies; in checked studies, under half trace to an unresolved V gene, and the reason for the others is unknown. The DNA gave D and trimming, while V, J and clone size come from that table. The sample table shows around 150,000 clones, and roughly 80% are seen once. The ten largest clones represent 5.5% to 7% of the sample.

This specimen belongs to a study of blood T cell repertoires in COVID-19 (TCRdb year 2020). At the level of the whole study: Collaborator samples came from the United States, Italy and Spain and covered acute and convalescent phases of COVID-19. The prospective study material was composed of cDNA or gDNA derived from T cells, B-cell-depleted T cells, or PBMCs. Subjects who had been exposed to COVID-19, were actively infected with it, or had recovered from it provided the deeply sampled blood TCRbeta repertoires that made up the dataset. The repertoires were made available in a free public database intended to serve as a resource for research on the immune response to SARS-CoV-2. The samples were drawn from two sources: the first 160 participants of the ongoing ImmuneRACE study, and 1,000 to 1,500 subjects contributed by 6 global collaborators. A de-identified subject ID, COVID-19 status, age in years and sex were almost always included in the sample metadata. Where HLA class I and class II types were available, the types were taken from metadata supplied by the sample provider, not from assay-based typing.

Overall study results and their limits: The amount of clinical and demographic metadata varied by source and participant and was provided uncurated.

The rearrangement joined TRBV19 to TRBJ1-2; the best D guess is TRBD1, with 6 bases matching. The receptor's source is a human donor in a cohort sampled during active COVID-19. The material sequenced was peripheral blood. The DNA is as follows: TGTGCCAGTAGTATAGGCGGGGGCGCAGTCTGGGGCTACACCTTC. Its product reads: CASSIGGGAVWGYTF. The CDR3, completed at both ends by the reference TRBV19 and TRBJ1-2 genes, gives the full variable domain DGGITQSPKYLFRKEGQNVTLSCEQNLNHDAMYWYRQDPGQGLRLIYYSQIVNDFQKGDIAEGYSVSREKKESFPLTVTSAQKNPTAFYLCASSIGGGAVWGYTFGSGTRLTVV.